This T cell receptor (beta chain) was sequenced in a study of blood T cells in healthy people across ages. It was with a sample-barcoded 5' primer and a J-beta primer mix that a second PCR of about 7 to 12 cycles was run. Each single sample gave us at least 3 million CDR3-containing paired-end reads. TCRdb re-analysed the 5' RACE reads in MiXCR, keeping a single row per CDR3 protein. The sample includes 780,000 or so distinct CDR3 sequences, 40% to 65% of them seen just once. The study's findings and limits: Donors of long life had a larger count of naive CD4+ cells and greater diversity than aged donors.

This clonotype was found a few times. Its specificity is unknown. Trimming removed 5 bases at V and 6 bases at J, with 13 bases between. Germline V CDR1 and CDR2: DFQATT, SNEGSKA (reference sequence). There are 12 residues in the CDR3. J is TRBJ1-2 and V is TRBV20-1; D ambiguous. The specimen sequenced was blood. The source is an elderly man in good health. The CDR3 protein is CSAPQGRNGYTF. CDR3 nucleotide sequence: TGCAGTGCTCCCCAAGGAAGGAATGGCTACACCTTC.